This TCR beta chain was recovered during a study of cytomegalovirus exposure and HLA in healthy donors. Study-level results: V segments that were indistinguishable, TRBV6-2 and TRBV6-3 among them, were omitted from analysis.

The primer mix had 60 Vbeta and 13 Jbeta primers. Repertoires were generated with immunoSEQ multiplex PCR, while TCRdb's copy carries only in-frame clones and drops some. The sample carries around 140,000 clones, roughly 80% recorded once. In its sample, this clone was seen a few times. Its specificity is unknown. From germline, CDR1 is SGHVS and CDR2 FNYEAQ. The V and J ends lost 1 base and 5 bases respectively, with 14 bases between them. There are 15 residues in the CDR3. Healthy people donating bone marrow made up the donors. The sequence came from a man aged 40-49 years in good health and CMV-seronegative. This chain joins TRBV7-6 and TRBJ1-1; the D gene is possibly TRBD1 (6 bases). The source material was PBMCs. The CDR3 loop is CASSLGGGGATEAFF. Here the CDR3 DNA reads TGTGCCAGCAGCTTAGGTGGGGGGGGCGCGACTGAAGCTTTCTTT.